The 24 T cell receptor beta chains below all came from one sample that was sequenced in a study of blood T cell repertoires in COVID-19. This table comes from immunoSEQ multiplex PCR, and its TCRdb copy is limited to in-frame clones, with some not included. The sample records 40,000 or so clones, around 93% being singletons. The sample comprised peripheral blood. The receptors originated from a woman aged 25 to 39 in a cohort sampled during active COVID-19.

The chain has TRBV18 and TRBJ1-3; the D is unclear. This CDR3 spans 14 amino acids. The V and J ends lost 6 bases and 0 bases respectively, with 9 bases between them. The germline CDR1 and CDR2 sequences are KGHSH and LQKENI. In DNA, the CDR3 is TGTGCCAGCTCTCAAACAAGCTCTGGAAACACCATATATTTT. Protein: CASSQTSSGNTIYF. The complete variable domain, with remaining parts taken from reference TRBV18 and TRBJ1-3, reads NAGVMQNPRHLVRRRGQEARLRCSPMKGHSHVYWYRQLPEEGLKFMVYLQKENIIDESGMPKERFSAEFPKEGPSILRIQQVVRGDSAAYFCASSQTSSGNTIYFGEGSWLTVV.

The rearrangement joins TRBV18 to TRBJ2-7; 8 bases are a match to TRBD1. Per germline, CDR1 KGHSH and CDR2 LQKENI. Unmatched junction bases numbered 8, after V lost 5 bases and J lost 2 bases. The CDR3 consists of 15 residues. The CDR3 DNA reads as TGTGCCAGCTCATCCCCGGGACAGGTAACCTACGAGCAGTACTTC. Its protein is CASSSPGQVTYEQYF.

This chain links TRBV27 with TRBJ1-2; D possibly corresponds to TRBD1 (6 bases). This CDR3 spans 16 amino acids. Germline assignment: CDR1 MNHEY and CDR2 SMNVEV (reference sequence). V was clipped by 1 base and J by 4 bases, with 16 bases between them. CDR3 protein: CASSLWSPQGPYGYTF. For the CDR3, the DNA is TGTGCCAGCAGTTTATGGTCTCCTCAGGGGCCCTATGGCTACACCTTC.

This sequence joins TRBV13 and TRBJ2-1; TRBD2 matches at 11 bases. J gave up 2 bases and V 0 bases, and 6 bases lay outside the gene matches. CDR1 is PRHDT and CDR2 is FYEKMQ in the germline V gene (reference sequence). The length of the CDR3 is 18 residues. CDR3: CASSLGGLAASPYNEQFF. The CDR3, as DNA: TGTGCCAGCAGCTTAGGGGGACTAGCGGCATCCCCCTACAATGAGCAGTTCTTC.

This chain connects TRBV2 to TRBJ2-1; 8 nucleotides match TRBD2. Germline lookup yields CDR1 SNHLY and CDR2 FYNNEI. This CDR3 comprises 14 residues. J lost 3 bases, V lost 8 bases, and 6 bases had no gene match. CDR3 nucleotide sequence: TGTGCCAGCCGGCGGGAGGCCGACTACAATGAGCAGTTCTTC. It yields the protein CASRREADYNEQFF.

A note on this clone: Other DNA sequences within the sample encode an identical CDR3. The chain carries TRBV7-2 and TRBJ2-7, with D possibly TRBD2 on 7 matching bases. The germline V gene has CDR1 SGHTA and CDR2 FQGNSA. V dropped 1 base and J dropped 2 bases, with 12 bases sitting between them. This CDR3 spans 15 amino acids. DNA of the CDR3: TGTGCCAGCAGCTTAGGGGGGGGCGGGACCTACGAGCAGTACTTC. It translates to CASSLGGGGTYEQYF.

CDR3: CASSIDFWQGYGETQYF. In nucleotides, the CDR3 is TGTGCCAGTAGTATAGATTTCTGGCAGGGCTATGGAGAGACCCAGTACTTC. The chain recombines TRBV19 with TRBJ2-5; tentatively, D is TRBD1 (5 bases). Germline V gene sequence: CDR1 LNHDA, CDR2 SQIVND (reference sequence). The germline V and J ends were trimmed by 0 bases and 4 bases, with 18 bases remaining between them. This CDR3 has 17 amino acids.

The V gene is TRBV5-3, the J gene TRBJ2-1, with a weak D call TRBD2 (5 bases). TRBV5-3 is labeled an ORF, and its function is uncertain. CDR3 length equals 13 residues. The germline V and J ends were trimmed by 3 bases and 5 bases, with 9 bases remaining between them. The CDR3 reads CARSYRLHNEQFF. In nucleotides, the CDR3 is TGTGCCAGAAGCTATCGACTACACAATGAGCAGTTCTTC.

CDR3 in amino acids: CASSARVGNTEAFF. The CDR3 DNA sequence: TGTGCCAGCAGTGCCAGGGTTGGGAACACTGAAGCTTTCTTT. The chain is built from TRBV25-1 and TRBJ1-1; tentative D call: TRBD1 (5 bases). V shed 4 bases and J shed 1 base, with 10 bases lying between them. CDR1 and CDR2 from the germline V gene are MGHDK and SYGVNS. This CDR3 region has 14 residues.

This chain joins TRBV2 and TRBJ2-1; 12 nucleotides match TRBD2. Germline CDR1 reads SNHLY; CDR2 reads FYNNEI. This CDR3 is 14 amino acids long. V dropped 8 bases and J dropped 9; count of bases not matched to a gene: 8. The CDR3 DNA reads as TGTGCCAGCCAACTAGCGGGAGGACGAAGTGAGCAGTTCTTC. It codes for CASQLAGGRSEQFF.

V gene TRBV13 combines with J gene TRBJ2-4; a possible D gene is TRBD2 (5 bases). The CDR3 totals 17 residues. Trimming removed 5 bases from V and 0 bases from J, with 17 bases in between. Germline CDR1 and CDR2: PRHDT and FYEKMQ (reference sequence). The CDR3 here is CASSPSGNRLAKNIQYF. The CDR3 region has the DNA TGTGCCAGCAGCCCTTCGGGGAATCGCCTAGCCAAAAACATTCAGTACTTC.

This clone was seen a handful of times. The rearrangement joins TRBV27 to TRBJ2-7, with 7 positions matching TRBD2. The CDR3 sequence is 14 residues long. Trimming removed 5 bases from V and 4 bases from J; junction bases left unmatched: 8. Germline-derived CDR1 and CDR2 are MNHEY and SMNVEV (reference sequence). The DNA of the CDR3 is TGTGCCAGCAGTCCTAGCGGCGTTCGTTACGAGCAGTACTTC. Its protein product is CASSPSGVRYEQYF.

This chain uses TRBV7-2 with TRBJ1-2; TRBD1 matches at 8 bases. Trimming at V came to 0 bases and at J to 8 bases, leaving 8 bases not matched to a gene. CDR1 and CDR2 from the germline V gene are SGHTA and FQGNSA. The CDR3 spans 15 residues. CDR3 loop: CASSLAMTGVEGYTF. Written as DNA, the CDR3 is TGTGCCAGCAGCTTAGCGATGACAGGGGTGGAAGGCTACACCTTC.

The chain couples TRBV5-1 to TRBJ2-5; 9 bases line up with TRBD1. With 0 bases clipped from V and 4 bases from J, the junction kept 13 bases outside the gene matches. Per the germline V gene, CDR1 is SGHRS and CDR2 is YFSETQ. The CDR3 totals 18 residues. The CDR3 nucleotides read TGCGCCAGCAGCTTGGGATTCTTCGGACAGGGGTTTACAGAGACCCAGTACTTC. Translating it yields CASSLGFFGQGFTETQYF.

CDR3 sequence reads: CSVEGPDGGSPTDTQYF. DNA of the CDR3: TGCAGCGTTGAAGGCCCGGACGGGGGTTCCCCCACAGATACGCAGTATTTT. The chain has TRBV29-1 and TRBJ2-3, with a possible D match to TRBD2 (6 bases). V dropped 1 base and J dropped 2 bases, with 19 bases sitting between them. Germline assignment: CDR1 SQVTM and CDR2 ANQGSEA. CDR3 length: 17 amino acids.

CDR3 loop: CASSPPTGTLGETQYF. For the CDR3, the DNA is TGTGCCAGCAGCCCGCCAACCGGGACACTAGGGGAGACCCAGTACTTC. V and J are TRBV5-4 and TRBJ2-5; D is perhaps TRBD1 (6 bases). The CDR3 covers 16 residues. The V gene lost 4 bases and the J gene lost 5 bases, with 21 bases spanning the gap. CDR1 and CDR2 (germline): SGHNT, YYREEE (reference sequence).

Sample share makes this clone medium-sized. Other DNA sequences from this sample encode an identical CDR3 as well. The V call is TRBV18, the J call TRBJ2-1, with 8 bases aligning to TRBD1. The CDR3 has 14 residues. V shed 4 bases, J shed 3 bases, and the junction held 2 bases outside the gene matches. Germline values: CDR1 KGHSH, CDR2 LQKENI. In DNA, the CDR3 is TGTGCCAGCTCACGGACAGGGTACTACAATGAGCAGTTCTTC. It encodes CASSRTGYYNEQFF.

V gene TRBV5-6 combines with J gene TRBJ1-2, with TRBD1 matching 9 bases. Trimming cost V 4 bases and J 3 bases; bases outside gene matches: 7. The CDR3 is 15 residues long. The germline gives CDR1 SGHDT, CDR2 YYEEEE. The CDR3 region has the DNA TGTGCCAGCAGCAAAGGGACAGGGAGATACTATGGCTACACCTTC. Translating gives CASSKGTGRYYGYTF.

The genes are TRBV9 and TRBJ2-3; 15 bases are shared with TRBD2. The CDR3 loop spans 19 amino acids. Germline V gives CDR1 SGDLS, CDR2 YYNGEE. V shed 0 bases and J 5 bases; nucleotides not matched to a gene: 10. The CDR3 region is CASSVAPRTSGRVRDTQYF. The CDR3 DNA sequence: TGTGCCAGCAGCGTAGCTCCCCGGACTAGCGGGAGGGTCAGAGATACGCAGTATTTT. The complete variable domain, with remaining parts taken from reference TRBV9 and TRBJ2-3, reads DSGVTQTPKHLITATGQRVTLRCSPRSGDLSVYWYQQSLDQGLQFLIQYYNGEERAKGNILERFSAQQFPDLHSELNLSSLELGDSALYFCASSVAPRTSGRVRDTQYFGPGTRLTVL.

This chain links TRBV28 with TRBJ1-5, with TRBD1 matching 7 bases. The length of the CDR3 is 13 residues. The V and J ends lost 5 bases and 5 bases, in that order; junction bases with no gene match: 3. The germline CDR1 and CDR2 sequences are MDHEN and SYDVKM. DNA for the CDR3: TGTGCCAGCAGTCAGGACAGGTATCAGCCCCAGCATTTT. Its translation: CASSQDRYQPQHF.

This chain connects TRBV2 to TRBJ2-3, with 11 positions matching TRBD2. Trimming at V came to 5 bases and at J to 6 bases, leaving 7 bases not matched to a gene. CDR1 and CDR2 (germline): SNHLY, FYNNEI. This CDR3 spans 15 amino acids. CDR3 amino acids: CASSPTSGRFDTQYF. Written as DNA, the CDR3 is TGTGCCAGCAGTCCTACTAGCGGGAGATTTGATACGCAGTATTTT.

The chain joins TRBV4-3 to TRBJ2-7; 12 nucleotides line up with TRBD2. Germline V gives CDR1 LGHNA, CDR2 YSLEER. CDR3 length: 17 amino acids. V lost 3 bases and J lost 2; bases outside the gene matches: 8. CDR3 DNA: TGCGCCAGCAGCCATAGACTAGCGGGAGCCACGACCTACGAGCAGTACTTC. Its protein product is CASSHRLAGATTYEQYF.

The chain links TRBV2 to TRBJ2-7; D might be TRBD1 (6 bases). This CDR3 comprises 13 residues. V gave up 8 bases and J gave up 6 bases, with 17 bases separating them. Germline V gene data show CDR1 as SNHLY and CDR2 as FYNNEI. In DNA, the CDR3 is TGTGCCAGCTGCTGGGACACCGGCGGCGAGCAGTACTTC. This sequence encodes CASCWDTGGEQYF.

The chain employs TRBV11-1 and TRBJ2-5, with D possibly TRBD2 on 6 matching bases. The CDR3 is 15 residues long. V gave up 5 bases and J gave up 2 bases, with 15 bases separating them. Germline V gives CDR1 SGHAT, CDR2 FQDESV (reference sequence). The CDR3 DNA sequence: TGTGCCAGCAGCCCCCCGGAGGGGAATCAAGAGACCCAGTACTTC. Protein product: CASSPPEGNQETQYF.